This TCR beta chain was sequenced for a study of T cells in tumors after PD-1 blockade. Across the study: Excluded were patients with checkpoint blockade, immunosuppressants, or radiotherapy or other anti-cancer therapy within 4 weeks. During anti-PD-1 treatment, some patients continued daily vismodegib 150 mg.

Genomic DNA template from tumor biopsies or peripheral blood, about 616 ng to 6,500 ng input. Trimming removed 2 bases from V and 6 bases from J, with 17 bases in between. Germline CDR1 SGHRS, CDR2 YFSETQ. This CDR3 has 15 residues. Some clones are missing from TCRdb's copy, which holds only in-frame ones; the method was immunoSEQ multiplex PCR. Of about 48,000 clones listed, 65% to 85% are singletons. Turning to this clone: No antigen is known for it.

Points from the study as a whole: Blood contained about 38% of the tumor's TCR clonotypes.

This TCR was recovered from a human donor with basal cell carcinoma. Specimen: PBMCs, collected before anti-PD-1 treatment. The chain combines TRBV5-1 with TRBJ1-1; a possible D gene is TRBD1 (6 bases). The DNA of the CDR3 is TGCGCCAGCAGCTTCGGGGGGCCCCAAGTGTCTGAAGCTTTCTTT. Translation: CASSFGGPQVSEAFF. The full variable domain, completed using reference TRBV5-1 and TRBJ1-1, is KAGVTQTPRYLIKTRGQQVTLSCSPISGHRSVSWYQQTPGQGLQFLFEYFSETQRNKGNFPGRFSGRQFSNSRSEMNVSTLELGDSALYLCASSFGGPQVSEAFFGQGTRLTVV.